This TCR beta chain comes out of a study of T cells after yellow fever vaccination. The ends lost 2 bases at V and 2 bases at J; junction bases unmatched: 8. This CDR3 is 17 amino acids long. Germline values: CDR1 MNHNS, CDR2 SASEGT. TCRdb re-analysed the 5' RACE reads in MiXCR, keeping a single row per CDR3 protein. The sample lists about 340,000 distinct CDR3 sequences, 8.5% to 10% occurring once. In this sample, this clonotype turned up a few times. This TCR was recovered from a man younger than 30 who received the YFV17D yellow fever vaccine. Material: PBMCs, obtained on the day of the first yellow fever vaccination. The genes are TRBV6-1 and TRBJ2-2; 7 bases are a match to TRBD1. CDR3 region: CASSETAGTVNTGELFF. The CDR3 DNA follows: TGTGCCAGCAGTGAAACGGCCGGGACAGTTAACACCGGGGAGCTGTTTTTT.